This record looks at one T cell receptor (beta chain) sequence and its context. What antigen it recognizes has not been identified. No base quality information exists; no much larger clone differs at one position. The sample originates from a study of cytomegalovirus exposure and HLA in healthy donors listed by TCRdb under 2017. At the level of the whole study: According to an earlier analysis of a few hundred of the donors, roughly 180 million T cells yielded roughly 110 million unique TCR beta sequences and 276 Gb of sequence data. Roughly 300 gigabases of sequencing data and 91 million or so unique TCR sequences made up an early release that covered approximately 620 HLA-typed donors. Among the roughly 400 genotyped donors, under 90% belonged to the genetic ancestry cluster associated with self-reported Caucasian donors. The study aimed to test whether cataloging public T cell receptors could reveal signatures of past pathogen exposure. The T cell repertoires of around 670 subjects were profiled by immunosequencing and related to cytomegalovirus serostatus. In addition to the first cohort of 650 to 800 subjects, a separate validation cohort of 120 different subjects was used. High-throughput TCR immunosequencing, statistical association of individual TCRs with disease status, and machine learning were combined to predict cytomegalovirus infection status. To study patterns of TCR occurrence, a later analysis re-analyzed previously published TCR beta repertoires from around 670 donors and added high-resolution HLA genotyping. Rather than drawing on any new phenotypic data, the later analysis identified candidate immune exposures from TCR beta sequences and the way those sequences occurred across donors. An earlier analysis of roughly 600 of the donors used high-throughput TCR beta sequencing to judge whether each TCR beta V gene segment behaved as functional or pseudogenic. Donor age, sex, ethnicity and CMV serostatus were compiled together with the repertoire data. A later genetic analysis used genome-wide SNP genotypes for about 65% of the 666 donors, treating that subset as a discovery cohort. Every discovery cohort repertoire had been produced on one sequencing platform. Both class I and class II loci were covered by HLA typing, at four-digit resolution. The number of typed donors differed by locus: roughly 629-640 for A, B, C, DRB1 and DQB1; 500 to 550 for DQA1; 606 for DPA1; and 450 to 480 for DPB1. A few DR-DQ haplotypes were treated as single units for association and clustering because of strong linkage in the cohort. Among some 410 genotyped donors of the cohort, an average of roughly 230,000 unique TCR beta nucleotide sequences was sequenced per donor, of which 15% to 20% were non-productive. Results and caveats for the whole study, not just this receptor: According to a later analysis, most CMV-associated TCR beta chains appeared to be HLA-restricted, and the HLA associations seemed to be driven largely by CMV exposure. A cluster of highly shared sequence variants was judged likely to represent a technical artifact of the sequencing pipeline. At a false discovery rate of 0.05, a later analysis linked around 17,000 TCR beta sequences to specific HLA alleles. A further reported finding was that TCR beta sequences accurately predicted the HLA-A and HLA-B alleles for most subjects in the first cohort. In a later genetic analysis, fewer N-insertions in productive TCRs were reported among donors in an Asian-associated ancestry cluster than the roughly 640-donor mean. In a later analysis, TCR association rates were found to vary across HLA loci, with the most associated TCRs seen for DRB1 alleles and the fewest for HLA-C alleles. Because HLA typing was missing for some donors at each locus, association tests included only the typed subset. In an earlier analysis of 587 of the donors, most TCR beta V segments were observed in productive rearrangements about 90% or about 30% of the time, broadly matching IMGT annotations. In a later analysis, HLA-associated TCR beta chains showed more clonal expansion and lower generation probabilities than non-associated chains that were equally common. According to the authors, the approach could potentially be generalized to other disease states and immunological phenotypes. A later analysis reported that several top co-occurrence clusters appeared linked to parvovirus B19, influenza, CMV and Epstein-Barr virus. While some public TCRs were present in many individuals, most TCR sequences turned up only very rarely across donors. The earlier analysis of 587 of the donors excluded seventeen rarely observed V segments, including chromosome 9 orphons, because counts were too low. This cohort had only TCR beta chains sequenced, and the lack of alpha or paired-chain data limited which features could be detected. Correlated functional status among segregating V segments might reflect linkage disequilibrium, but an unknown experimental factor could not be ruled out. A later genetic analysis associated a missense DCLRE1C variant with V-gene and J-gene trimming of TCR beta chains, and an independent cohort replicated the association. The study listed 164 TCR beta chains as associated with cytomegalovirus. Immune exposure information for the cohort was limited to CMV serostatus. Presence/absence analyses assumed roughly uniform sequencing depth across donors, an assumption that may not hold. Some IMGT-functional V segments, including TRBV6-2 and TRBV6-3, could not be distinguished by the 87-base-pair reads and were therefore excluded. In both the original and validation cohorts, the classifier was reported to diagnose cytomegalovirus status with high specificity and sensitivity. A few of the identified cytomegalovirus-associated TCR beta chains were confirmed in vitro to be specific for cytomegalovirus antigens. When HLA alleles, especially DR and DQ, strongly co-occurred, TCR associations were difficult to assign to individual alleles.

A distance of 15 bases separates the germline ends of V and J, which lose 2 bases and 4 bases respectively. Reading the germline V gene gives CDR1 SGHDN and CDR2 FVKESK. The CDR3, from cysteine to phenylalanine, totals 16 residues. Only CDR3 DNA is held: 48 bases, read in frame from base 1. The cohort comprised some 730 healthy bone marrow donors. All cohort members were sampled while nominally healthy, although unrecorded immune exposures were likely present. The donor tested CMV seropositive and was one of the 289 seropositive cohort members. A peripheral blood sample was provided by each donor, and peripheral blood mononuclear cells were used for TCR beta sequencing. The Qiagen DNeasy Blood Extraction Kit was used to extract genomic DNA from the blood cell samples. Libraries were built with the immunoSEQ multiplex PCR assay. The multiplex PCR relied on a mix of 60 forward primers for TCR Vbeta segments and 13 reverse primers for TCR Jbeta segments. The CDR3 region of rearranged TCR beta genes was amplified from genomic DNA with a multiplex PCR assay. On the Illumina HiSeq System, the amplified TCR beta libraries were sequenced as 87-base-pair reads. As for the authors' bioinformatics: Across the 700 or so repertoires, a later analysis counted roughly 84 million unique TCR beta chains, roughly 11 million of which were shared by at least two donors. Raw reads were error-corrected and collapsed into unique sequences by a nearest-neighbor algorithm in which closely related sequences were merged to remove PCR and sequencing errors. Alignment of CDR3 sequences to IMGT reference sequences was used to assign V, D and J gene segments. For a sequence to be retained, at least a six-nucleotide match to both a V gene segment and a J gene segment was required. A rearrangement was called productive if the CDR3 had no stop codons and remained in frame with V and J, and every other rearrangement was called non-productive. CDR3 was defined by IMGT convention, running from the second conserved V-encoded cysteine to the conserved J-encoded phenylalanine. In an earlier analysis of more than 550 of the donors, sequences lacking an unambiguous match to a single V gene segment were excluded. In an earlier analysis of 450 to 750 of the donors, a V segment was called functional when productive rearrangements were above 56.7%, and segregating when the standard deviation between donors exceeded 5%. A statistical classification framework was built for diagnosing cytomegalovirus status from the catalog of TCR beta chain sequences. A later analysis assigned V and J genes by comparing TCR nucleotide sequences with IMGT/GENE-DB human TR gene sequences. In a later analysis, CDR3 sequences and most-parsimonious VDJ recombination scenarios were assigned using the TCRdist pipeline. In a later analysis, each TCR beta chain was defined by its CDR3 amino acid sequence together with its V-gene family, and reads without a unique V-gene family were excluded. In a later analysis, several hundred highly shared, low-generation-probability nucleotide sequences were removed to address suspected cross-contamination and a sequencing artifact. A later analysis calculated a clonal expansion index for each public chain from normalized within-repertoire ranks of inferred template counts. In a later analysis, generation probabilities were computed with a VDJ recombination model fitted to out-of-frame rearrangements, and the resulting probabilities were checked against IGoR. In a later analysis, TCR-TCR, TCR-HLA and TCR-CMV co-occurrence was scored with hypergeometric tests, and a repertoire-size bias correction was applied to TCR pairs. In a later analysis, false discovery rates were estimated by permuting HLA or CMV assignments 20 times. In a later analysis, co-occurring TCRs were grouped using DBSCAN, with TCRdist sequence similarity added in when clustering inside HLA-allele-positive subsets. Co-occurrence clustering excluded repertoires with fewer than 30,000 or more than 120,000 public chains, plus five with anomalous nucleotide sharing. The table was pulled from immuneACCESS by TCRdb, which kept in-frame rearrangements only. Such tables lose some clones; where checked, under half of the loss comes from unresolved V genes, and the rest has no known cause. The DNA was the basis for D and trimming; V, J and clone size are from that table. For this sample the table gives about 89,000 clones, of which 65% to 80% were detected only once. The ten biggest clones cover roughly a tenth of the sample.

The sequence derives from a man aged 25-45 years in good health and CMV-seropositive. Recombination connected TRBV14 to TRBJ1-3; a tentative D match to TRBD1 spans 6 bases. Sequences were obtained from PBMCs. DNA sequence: TGTGCCAGCAGCCAACTCAGGGGATCAGGGGGAAACACCATATATTTT. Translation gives CASSQLRGSGGNTIYF.